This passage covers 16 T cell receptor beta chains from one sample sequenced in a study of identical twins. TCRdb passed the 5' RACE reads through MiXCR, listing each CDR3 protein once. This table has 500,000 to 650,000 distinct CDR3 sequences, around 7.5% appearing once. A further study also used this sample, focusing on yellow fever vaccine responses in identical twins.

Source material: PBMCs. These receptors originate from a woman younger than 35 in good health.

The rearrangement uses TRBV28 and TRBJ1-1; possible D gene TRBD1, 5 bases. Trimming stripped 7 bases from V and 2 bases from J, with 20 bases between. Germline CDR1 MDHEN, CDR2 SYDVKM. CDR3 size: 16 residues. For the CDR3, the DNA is TGTGCCAGCATCCCCGCAGGGCTACGTCAAAACACTGAAGCTTTCTTT. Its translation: CASIPAGLRQNTEAFF.

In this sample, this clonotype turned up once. The CDR3 DNA reads as TGTGCCAGCTCATCGACGACACCCTATCAAGAGACCCAGTACTTC. Amino acid sequence: CASSSTTPYQETQYF. J is TRBJ2-5 and V is TRBV18; D not resolved. The germline V and J ends were trimmed by 5 bases and 2 bases, with 15 bases remaining between them. The CDR3 runs to 15 residues. Germline-derived CDR1 and CDR2 are KGHSH and LQKENI. The full variable domain, rest sourced from reference TRBV18 and TRBJ2-5, is NAGVMQNPRHLVRRRGQEARLRCSPMKGHSHVYWYRQLPEEGLKFMVYLQKENIIDESGMPKERFSAEFPKEGPSILRIQQVVRGDSAAYFCASSSTTPYQETQYFGPGTRLLVL.

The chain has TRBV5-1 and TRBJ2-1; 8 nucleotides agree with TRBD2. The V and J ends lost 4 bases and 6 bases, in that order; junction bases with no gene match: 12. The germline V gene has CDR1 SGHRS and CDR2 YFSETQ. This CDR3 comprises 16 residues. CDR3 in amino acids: CASSTDAPGLGNEQFF. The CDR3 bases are TGCGCCAGCAGCACCGACGCCCCGGGACTAGGCAATGAGCAGTTCTTC.

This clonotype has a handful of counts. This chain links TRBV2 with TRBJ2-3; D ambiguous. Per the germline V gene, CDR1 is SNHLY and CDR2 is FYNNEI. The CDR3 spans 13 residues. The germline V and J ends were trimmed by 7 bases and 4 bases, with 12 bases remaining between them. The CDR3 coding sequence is TGTGCCAGCAATCCAGAGGCGGCAGATACGCAGTATTTT. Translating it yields CASNPEAADTQYF.

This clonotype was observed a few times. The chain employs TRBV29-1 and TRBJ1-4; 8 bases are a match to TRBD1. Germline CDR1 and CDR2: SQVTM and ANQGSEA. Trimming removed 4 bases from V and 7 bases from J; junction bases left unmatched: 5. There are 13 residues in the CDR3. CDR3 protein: CSVGTGYGEKLFF. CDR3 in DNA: TGCAGCGTTGGGACAGGGTATGGTGAAAAACTGTTTTTT.

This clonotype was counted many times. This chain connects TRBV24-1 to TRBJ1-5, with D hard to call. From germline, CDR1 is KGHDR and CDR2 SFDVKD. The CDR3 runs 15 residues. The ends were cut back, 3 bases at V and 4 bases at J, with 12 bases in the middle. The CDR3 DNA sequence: TGTGCCACCAGTGATAATGGGAAAACGAATCAGCCCCAGCATTTT. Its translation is CATSDNGKTNQPQHF.

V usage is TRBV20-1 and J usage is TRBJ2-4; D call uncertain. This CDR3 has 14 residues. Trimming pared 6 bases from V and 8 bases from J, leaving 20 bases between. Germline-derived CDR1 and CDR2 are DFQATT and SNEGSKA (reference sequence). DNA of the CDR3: TGCAGTGCCCCCCTAGGGTCAAAACGGGACATTCAGTACTTC. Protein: CSAPLGSKRDIQYF.

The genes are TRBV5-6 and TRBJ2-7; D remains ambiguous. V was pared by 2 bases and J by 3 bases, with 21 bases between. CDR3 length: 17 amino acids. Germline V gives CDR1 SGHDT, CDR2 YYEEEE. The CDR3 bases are TGTGCCAGCAGCTTTCGTAAGAGTGGCTCCCCCTTCTACGAGCAGTACTTC. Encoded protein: CASSFRKSGSPFYEQYF. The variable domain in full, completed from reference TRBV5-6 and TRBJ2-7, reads DAGVTQSPTHLIKTRGQQVTLRCSPKSGHDTVSWYQQALGQGPQFIFQYYEEEERQRGNFPDRFSGHQFPNYSSELNVNALLLGDSALYLCASSFRKSGSPFYEQYFGPGTRLTVT.

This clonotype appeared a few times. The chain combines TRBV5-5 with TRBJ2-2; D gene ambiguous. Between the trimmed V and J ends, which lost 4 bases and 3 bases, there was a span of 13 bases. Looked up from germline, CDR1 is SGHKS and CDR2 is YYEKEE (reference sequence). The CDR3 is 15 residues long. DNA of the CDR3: TGTGCCAGCAGCGGAAGATACCAAGACACCGGGGAGCTGTTTTTT. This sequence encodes CASSGRYQDTGELFF. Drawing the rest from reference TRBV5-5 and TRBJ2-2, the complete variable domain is DAGVTQSPTHLIKTRGQQVTLRCSPISGHKSVSWYQQVLGQGPQFIFQYYEKEERGRGNFPDRFSARQFPNYSSELNVNALLLGDSALYLCASSGRYQDTGELFFGEGSRLTVL.

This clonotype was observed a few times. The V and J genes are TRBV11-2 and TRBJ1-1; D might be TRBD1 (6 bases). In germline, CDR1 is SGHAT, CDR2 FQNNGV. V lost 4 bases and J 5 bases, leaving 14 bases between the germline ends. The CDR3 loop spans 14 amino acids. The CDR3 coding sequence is TGTGCCAGCAGCTCCCTTCGGGGGCGTACTGAAGCTTTCTTT. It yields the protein CASSSLRGRTEAFF.

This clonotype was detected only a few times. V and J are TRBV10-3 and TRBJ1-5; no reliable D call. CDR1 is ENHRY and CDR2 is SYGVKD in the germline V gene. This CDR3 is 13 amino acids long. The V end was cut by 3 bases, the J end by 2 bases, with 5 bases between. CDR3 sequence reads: CAISDGRNQPQHF. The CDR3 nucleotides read TGTGCCATCAGTGACGGCCGCAATCAGCCCCAGCATTTT.

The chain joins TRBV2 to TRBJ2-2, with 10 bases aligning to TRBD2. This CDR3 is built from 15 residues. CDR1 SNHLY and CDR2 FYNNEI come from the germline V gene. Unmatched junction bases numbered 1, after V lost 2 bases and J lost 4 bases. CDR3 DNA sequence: TGTGCCAGCAGTGAAATAGCGGGGGGCACCGGGGAGCTGTTTTTT. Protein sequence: CASSEIAGGTGELFF.

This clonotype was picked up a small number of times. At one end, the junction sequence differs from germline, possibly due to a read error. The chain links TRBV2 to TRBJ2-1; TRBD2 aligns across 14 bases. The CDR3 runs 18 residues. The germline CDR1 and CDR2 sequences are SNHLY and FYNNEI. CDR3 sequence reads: CARSPSEGLAGGHNEQFF. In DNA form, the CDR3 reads TGTGCCCGCAGTCCCTCTGAAGGACTAGCGGGGGGACACAATGAGCAGTTCTTC.

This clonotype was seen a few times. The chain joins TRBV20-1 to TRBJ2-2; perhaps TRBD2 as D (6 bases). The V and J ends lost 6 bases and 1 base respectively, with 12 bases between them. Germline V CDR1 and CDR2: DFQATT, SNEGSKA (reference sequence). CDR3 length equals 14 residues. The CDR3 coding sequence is TGCAGTGCGCCCAGACTAGAGAACACCGGGGAGCTGTTTTTT. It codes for CSAPRLENTGELFF.

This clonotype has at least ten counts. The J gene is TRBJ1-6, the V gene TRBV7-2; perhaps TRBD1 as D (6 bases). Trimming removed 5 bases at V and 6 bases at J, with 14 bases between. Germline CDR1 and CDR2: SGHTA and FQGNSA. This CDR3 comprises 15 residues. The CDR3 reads CASSPKGGGNSPLHF. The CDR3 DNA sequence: TGTGCCAGCAGCCCCAAAGGGGGTGGTAATTCACCCCTCCACTTT.

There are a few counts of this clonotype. Written as DNA, the CDR3 is TGTGCCAGCAGTTACTCATTAGCGGGAGTAACAGATACGCAGTATTTT. Amino acid sequence: CASSYSLAGVTDTQYF. This chain uses TRBV6-5 with TRBJ2-3, with 9 bases identical to TRBD2. J was trimmed by 3 bases and V by 0 bases; bases with no gene match: 4. Germline lookup yields CDR1 MNHEY and CDR2 SVGAGI. CDR3 length: 16 residues.